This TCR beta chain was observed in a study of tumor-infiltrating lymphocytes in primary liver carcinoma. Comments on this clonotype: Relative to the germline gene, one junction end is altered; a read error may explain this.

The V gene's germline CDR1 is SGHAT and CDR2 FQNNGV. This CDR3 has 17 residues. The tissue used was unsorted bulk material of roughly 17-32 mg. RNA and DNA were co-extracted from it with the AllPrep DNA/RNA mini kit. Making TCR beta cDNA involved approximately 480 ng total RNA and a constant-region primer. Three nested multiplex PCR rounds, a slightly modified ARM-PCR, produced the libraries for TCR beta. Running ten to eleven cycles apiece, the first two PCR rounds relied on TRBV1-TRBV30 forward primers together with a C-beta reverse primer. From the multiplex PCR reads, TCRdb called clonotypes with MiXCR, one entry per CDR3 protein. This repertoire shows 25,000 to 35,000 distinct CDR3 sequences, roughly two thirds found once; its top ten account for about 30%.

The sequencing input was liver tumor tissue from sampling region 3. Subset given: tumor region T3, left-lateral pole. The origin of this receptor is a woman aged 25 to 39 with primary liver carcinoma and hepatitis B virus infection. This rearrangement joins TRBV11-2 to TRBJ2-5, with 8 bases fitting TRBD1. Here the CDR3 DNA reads TGTGCCAGCAGCCCCCCTGGACAGGGAATTGTGAAAGAGACCCTGTACTTC. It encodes CASSPPGQGIVKETLYF.